The entry below describes one TCR beta chain. The source of the sample is a study of T cell changes during pregnancy in multiple sclerosis. Germline CDR1 reads MNHEY; CDR2 reads SMNVEV (reference sequence). The CDR3 sequence is 14 residues long. Trimming took 4 bases from V and 15 from J, leaving 22 bases between them. Profiling relied on immunoSEQ multiplex PCR, and the TCRdb table lists in-frame clones only, not all of them. The table records about 100,000 clones, almost 95% of them present only once. The clonotype comes from a female donor with multiple sclerosis, enrolled in a pregnancy study. Sample: peripheral blood, taken before pregnancy. V gene TRBV27 combines with J gene TRBJ2-1; D might be TRBD2 (6 bases). The CDR3 coding sequence is TGTGCCAGCAGTTCCTGGACGGAGGGCTCAACTCCGTTCTTC. Translation gives CASSSWTEGSTPFF.